The present T cell receptor beta chain was sequenced within a study of OX40 agonist ivuxolimab in advanced cancers. Only in-frame clones appear in the TCRdb table, and some are missing; sequencing was by immunoSEQ multiplex PCR. The table has 25,000 to 30,000 clones, 82% seen once. V lost 2 bases and J lost 10, with 12 bases in between. Germline V gene lookup returns CDR1 MNHEY and CDR2 SMNVEV (reference sequence). This CDR3 has 13 amino acids. The sequences come from CD4+ or CD8+ T cells sorted from blood, collected in a trial of the OX40 agonist ivuxolimab. This clonotype originated in an adult with an advanced solid tumor such as melanoma, head and neck, liver or kidney cancer. The chain is built from TRBV27 and TRBJ2-1; D is unclear. The CDR3 DNA sequence: TGTGCCAGCAGTTTACGGTCCGCGTGGGAGCAGTTCTTC. As protein: CASSLRSAWEQFF.